This passage covers 15 T cell receptor beta chains from one sample sequenced in a study of cytomegalovirus exposure and HLA in healthy donors. The PCR had 60 Vbeta and 13 Jbeta primers. Data came from immunoSEQ multiplex PCR; TCRdb stores just in-frame clones and leaves some out. This repertoire shows some 70,000 clones, under 80% found once; its top ten account for less than 15%. Specimen: PBMCs. The receptors originated from a male donor in good health and CMV-seropositive.

The CDR3 DNA follows: TGTGCCAGCAGCTGGACCGGGAGCGGCCAAGAGACCCAGTACTTC. It translates to CASSWTGSGQETQYF. The chain has TRBV7-3 and TRBJ2-5; a possible D gene is TRBD2 (6 bases). V was trimmed by 4 bases and J by 1 base, leaving 13 bases between them. Germline V CDR1 and CDR2: SGHTA, FQGTGA. This CDR3 contains 15 residues.

For this clone: A junction end diverges from the germline sequence, so it may reflect a read error. The chain employs TRBV7-9 and TRBJ1-1, with no clear D. The CDR3 is 12 amino acids. Germline CDR1 is SEHNR and CDR2 is FQNEAQ (reference sequence). The CDR3 loop is CSSSYIAHEAFF. As DNA, the CDR3 is TGTTCCAGCAGCTACATAGCCCATGAAGCTTTCTTT.

In DNA, the CDR3 is TGTGCCAGCTCACAGGTTTGGAGTGACAACACTGAAGCTTTCTTT. Translated: CASSQVWSDNTEAFF. This chain links TRBV18 with TRBJ1-1; unclear D gene. CDR1 is KGHSH, CDR2 LQKENI, per germline. Trimming cost V 4 bases and J 2 bases, with 14 bases left between them. CDR3 length: 15 amino acids.

This clone was seen just once. This rearrangement joins TRBV19 to TRBJ2-6; D might be TRBD2 (5 bases). This CDR3 has 15 amino acids. Germline CDR1 reads LNHDA; CDR2 reads SQIVND (reference sequence). Trimming took 7 bases from V and 0 from J, leaving 10 bases between them. The DNA for the CDR3 is TGTGCCAGTACTGGAGGTCTCTCTGGGGCCAACGTCCTGACTTTC. It translates to CASTGGLSGANVLTF.

The rearrangement joins TRBV15 to TRBJ2-5; D is perhaps TRBD1 (5 bases). Germline V gene data show CDR1 as LNHNV and CDR2 as YYDKDF (reference sequence). Trimming took 2 bases from V and 5 from J, leaving 12 bases between them. The CDR3 has 14 amino acids. The DNA of the CDR3 is TGTGCCACCAGCAGAAATAGGGGCAGCGAGACCCAGTACTTC. This encodes CATSRNRGSETQYF.

The chain is built from TRBV7-8 and TRBJ1-2, with 8 bases fitting TRBD1. The CDR3 spans 14 residues. Germline CDR1 SGHVS, CDR2 FQNEAQ. With V trimmed by 5 bases and J by 4 bases, 6 bases remained unmatched. The CDR3 nucleotides read TGTGCCAGCAGCCATCGGGACAGGACCTATGGCTACACCTTC. This translates into CASSHRDRTYGYTF.

The rearrangement joins TRBV9 to TRBJ2-5, with D tentatively TRBD1 (5 bases). The V gene lost 0 bases and the J gene lost 5 bases, with 14 bases spanning the gap. The CDR3 sequence is 15 residues long. Germline lookup yields CDR1 SGDLS and CDR2 YYNGEE. CDR3 nucleotides: TGTGCCAGCAGCGTAGACCACTGGGGCCGGGAGACCCAGTACTTC. It codes for CASSVDHWGRETQYF.

This clone was counted once. The J gene is TRBJ2-3, the V gene TRBV6-1, with 10 bases fitting TRBD2. This CDR3 region has 16 residues. Germline CDR1 reads MNHNS; CDR2 reads SASEGT. Trimming at V came to 3 bases and at J to 6 bases, leaving 9 bases not matched to a gene. The CDR3 region has the DNA TGTGCCAGCAGTGAGGTAGCGGGGGGCCCCCCCGATACGCAGTATTTT. The encoded protein is CASSEVAGGPPDTQYF.

J is TRBJ1-1 and V is TRBV7-2, with D perhaps TRBD1 (5 bases). V was cut by 4 bases and J by 5 bases, with 14 bases left in between. This CDR3 is built from 14 residues. In germline, CDR1 is SGHTA, CDR2 FQGNSA. The CDR3: CASSSGQGRTEAFF. The CDR3 DNA follows: TGTGCCAGCAGCTCCGGGCAGGGTAGGACTGAAGCTTTCTTT. The variable domain in full, with the rest retrieved from reference TRBV7-2 and TRBJ1-1, is GAGVSQSPSNKVTEKGKDVELRCDPISGHTALYWYRQSLGQGLEFLIYFQGNSAPDKSGLPSDRFSAERTGGSVSTLTIQRTQQEDSAVYLCASSSGQGRTEAFFGQGTRLTVV.

This rearrangement joins TRBV30 to TRBJ2-2, with TRBD2 matching 12 bases. The CDR3 sequence is 15 residues long. The junction had 2 bases not matched to a gene; V was cut back by 0 bases and J by 6 bases. Germline assignment: CDR1 GTSNPN and CDR2 SVGIG (reference sequence). CDR3 residues: CAWSVLAGGPGELFF. The DNA for the CDR3 is TGTGCCTGGAGTGTTCTAGCGGGAGGGCCCGGGGAGCTGTTTTTT.

The chain carries TRBV11-2 and TRBJ2-2; D is unclear. The V gene lost 1 base and the J gene lost 2 bases, with 5 bases spanning the gap. Germline V gives CDR1 SGHAT, CDR2 FQNNGV. The length of the CDR3 is 14 residues. Here the CDR3 DNA reads TGTGCCAGCAGCTTAGGCTACAACACCGGGGAGCTGTTTTTT. Translating it yields CASSLGYNTGELFF.

This clone was counted a few times. Distinct nucleotide sequences in the sample also encode this CDR3. The CDR3 reads CASSPGQGRETQYF. CDR3 sequence (DNA): TGTGCCAGCAGCCCCGGACAGGGGCGGGAGACCCAGTACTTC. The chain employs TRBV11-2 and TRBJ2-5, with 9 bases fitting TRBD1. This CDR3 region has 14 residues. Losses at the gene ends were 5 bases for V and 5 bases for J; bases not matched to a gene: 6. CDR1 is SGHAT and CDR2 is FQNNGV in the germline V gene.

V gene TRBV5-1 combines with J gene TRBJ2-7; 11 bases line up with TRBD1. Germline CDR1 reads SGHRS; CDR2 reads YFSETQ. V lost 6 bases, J lost 3 bases, and 5 bases stayed unmatched. CDR3 size: 14 residues. The CDR3 DNA is TGCGCCAGCACCGCCGGGACAGGGGGCTACGAGCAGTACTTC. It translates to CASTAGTGGYEQYF.

J is TRBJ2-7 and V is TRBV27; D is uncertain. The CDR3 contains 15 residues. Germline V CDR1 and CDR2: MNHEY, SMNVEV (reference sequence). Deletions cut 7 bases from V and 2 bases from J, with 18 bases between. CDR3 DNA: TGTGCCAGCAAGCCTACAGCATTATTTACCTACGAGCAGTACTTC. It translates to CASKPTALFTYEQYF.

CDR3 protein: CASSTLRGSSNQPQHF. The CDR3 bases are TGTGCCAGTAGTACATTAAGGGGTTCGAGCAATCAGCCCCAGCATTTT. This chain uses TRBV19 with TRBJ1-5; tentative D call: TRBD1 (5 bases). Trimming pared 4 bases from V and 1 base from J, leaving 14 bases between. Germline V gene data show CDR1 as LNHDA and CDR2 as SQIVND (reference sequence). This CDR3 spans 16 amino acids.